This is a list of T cell receptor beta chains from one sample in a study of blood T cell repertoires in COVID-19. The repertoire was sequenced with immunoSEQ multiplex PCR; TCRdb's copy has only in-frame clones and lacks some. The table records roughly 250,000 clones, roughly 87% of them present only once. The material sequenced was PBMCs or T cells enriched from blood (not recorded which). The receptor source for this set is a woman aged 25 to 39 with acute COVID-19. Both conserved end residues are part of each CDR3. A D gene is named only where the DNA matches it firmly. Not every row has a clone size; where given, it reads once, few, many or a size class.

V,D,J,size,DNA,CDR3
TRBV7-7,TRBD1,TRBJ2-1,once,TGTGCTAGCAGCAAAACAGGGGCATTATACGGCAATGAGCAGTTCTTC,CASSKTGALYGNEQFF
TRBV14,NA,TRBJ2-2,few,TGTGCCAGCAGCCCGCAGGGGACCGGGGAGCTGTTTTTT,CASSPQGTGELFF
TRBV7-8,NA,TRBJ1-1,NA,TGTGCCAGCAGCTTAGAGCAGGGCGCTCTTAGGGGAGCTTTCTTT,CASSLEQGALRGAFF
TRBV15,NA,TRBJ1-5,NA,TGTGCCACCAGCGGAGGAGAGGGCAATCAGCCCCAGCATTTT,CATSGGEGNQPQHF
TRBV5-1,NA,TRBJ2-3,NA,TGCGCCAGCAGCTTGGGGGCGGGAGATACGCAGTATTTT,CASSLGAGDTQYF
TRBV30,TRBD2,TRBJ2-1,NA,TGTGCCTGGAGTGTACTAGGTAGCGGGGGGCCTAATGAGCAGTTCTTC,CAWSVLGSGGPNEQFF
TRBV6-5,TRBD1,TRBJ1-2,NA,TGTGCCAGCAGTTACTCAACAACAGGGGGCGGTGGCTACACCTTC,CASSYSTTGGGGYTF
TRBV10-1,TRBD1,TRBJ2-5,NA,TGCGCCAGCAGTCGACAGGGCGAAGTAGAGACCCAGTACTTC,CASSRQGEVETQYF
TRBV5-4,TRBD1,TRBJ2-5,NA,TGTGCCAGCAGCTTGATGGACAGGTCTCTGGGAGAGACCCAGTACTTC,CASSLMDRSLGETQYF
TRBV5-1,NA,TRBJ1-6,few,TGCGCCAGCAGCTTGGTAGGGGACAATAGGGGCTCACCCCTCCACTTT,CASSLVGDNRGSPLHF
TRBV4-3,NA,TRBJ2-1,once,TGCGCCAGCAGCCACGCCAGAGGGTTAGGCAATGAGCAGTTCTTC,CASSHARGLGNEQFF
TRBV7-2,TRBD2,TRBJ2-1,NA,TGTGCCAGCAGCTGGGAGGGAGGCGATGAGCAGTTCTTC,CASSWEGGDEQFF
TRBV19,TRBD1,TRBJ1-5,NA,TGTGCCAGTAGTGAGGGGCAGGGGGTGTCTCCCCAGCATTTT,CASSEGQGVSPQHF
TRBV5-4,TRBD1,TRBJ2-7,few,TGTGCCAGCAGCTTCGGACAGGGAGAGTTCCGCGAGCAGTACTTC,CASSFGQGEFREQYF
TRBV2,TRBD1,TRBJ1-1,NA,TGTGCCAGCATCCGACAGGGGGCGCTCACTGAAGCTTTCTTT,CASIRQGALTEAFF
TRBV5-1,NA,TRBJ1-4,few,TGCGCCAGCAGCTTGGAGTTCCCCGCAGGGGATGAAAAACTGTTTTTT,CASSLEFPAGDEKLFF
TRBV19,NA,TRBJ1-5,NA,TGTGCCAGTTGGGGCCCAGGGTCTTATAGCAATCAGCCCCAGCATTTT,CASWGPGSYSNQPQHF
TRBV10-2,TRBD1,TRBJ1-5,NA,TGCGCCAGCAGTGATCACCGGGACAGGGGGCTGAGCAATCAGCCCCAGCATTTT,CASSDHRDRGLSNQPQHF
TRBV5-1,NA,TRBJ1-5,NA,TGCGCCAGCAGCTTGGATACAGGGCCTAACCAGCCCCAGCATTTT,CASSLDTGPNQPQHF
TRBV23-1,TRBD1,TRBJ1-1,NA,TGCGCCAGCAGTCCCAGGACAGGGGAGAGCGAAGCTTTCTTT,CASSPRTGESEAFF
TRBV5-1,NA,TRBJ1-6,NA,TGCGCCAGCAGCTTGGGTCCCGGCGGGGATTCACCCCTCCACTTT,CASSLGPGGDSPLHF
TRBV6-4,NA,TRBJ1-1,NA,TGTGCCAGCAGATATACAGGAAACACTGAAGCTTTCTTT,CASRYTGNTEAFF
TRBV5-1,NA,TRBJ2-1,once,TGCGCCAGCAGCTTGGTTACAGGGGAGGATGAGCAGTTCTTC,CASSLVTGEDEQFF
TRBV5-1,TRBD1,TRBJ2-1,once,TGCGCCAGCAGCATCCTTGGACAGGGCCCCAATGAGCAGTTCTTC,CASSILGQGPNEQFF
TRBV20-1,NA,TRBJ1-2,NA,TGCAGTGCTAGAGAGGGCCCCTTCCACACCTTC,CSAREGPFHTF
TRBV10-2,NA,TRBJ1-5,once,TGCGCCAGCAGAGACCGGAGCGATCAGCCCCAGCATTTT,CASRDRSDQPQHF
TRBV9,NA,TRBJ2-2,NA,TGTGCCAGCAGCCCGAGGGGGGGGTTTAACACCGGGGAGCTGTTTTTT,CASSPRGGFNTGELFF
TRBV3-1/TRBV3-2,NA,TRBJ2-3,NA,TGTGCCAGCAGCCGCGAAGGGGCAGATACGCAGTATTTT,CASSREGADTQYF